This T cell receptor (beta chain) is drawn from a study of shared clonotypes between healthy human individuals. Study findings and constraints: Larger estimated richness was generally seen in naive subsets than in memory subsets. Some clonotypes were shared by all four sorted-subset donors, while others were not shared. The non-shared ones had lower generation probabilities than the shared ones.

Germline CDR1 MNHNY, CDR2 SVGAGI (reference sequence). This CDR3 comprises 16 residues. With V trimmed by 8 bases and J by 5 bases, 11 bases remained unmatched. The data were produced by immunoSEQ multiplex PCR, yet TCRdb's version contains in-frame clones alone and is incomplete. The sample lists roughly 2.5 million clones, approximately 92% seen once, with around 0.14% in the top ten. Turning to this clone: Its specificity is unknown.

The chain is built from TRBV6-6 and TRBJ2-1, with TRBD2 matching over 11 bases. The receptor was derived from a man aged 18 to 35 in good health. The sequenced sample was naive CD4+ T cells sorted from blood. Subset here: CD45RA+ positively selected. The DNA for the CDR3 is TGTGCCAGCGTTGCACTAGCGGGAGCTAGGAACAATGAGCAGTTCTTC. Residues: CASVALAGARNNEQFF.